A single TCR beta chain is shown here with its context. Its target is unknown. Here immunoSEQ multiplex PCR was the method, and the copy in TCRdb shows in-frame clones only, minus some. The data show more than 50,000 clones, about 72% seen once. The sample belongs to a study of radiotherapy plus CTLA-4 blockade in lung cancer. Findings and limits, study-wide: Early blood T cell clone dynamics reportedly forecast response best, with interferon-beta.

Those patients who had chemo-refractory metastatic non-small-cell lung cancer were given focal radiation along with CTLA-4 blockade through ipilimumab. The CDR3 extends over 15 amino acids. Per the germline V gene, CDR1 is KGHSH and CDR2 is LQKENI. Trimming took 2 bases from V and 3 from J; bases not matched to a gene: 6. The chain links TRBV18 to TRBJ2-7; 8 bases map to TRBD1. Sequenced here: peripheral blood, sampled from a patient treated with radiotherapy plus ipilimumab. The source is a human donor with non-small cell lung cancer who had a complete response to radiotherapy plus ipilimumab. The CDR3 reads CASSPGTGGFYEQYF. Written as DNA, the CDR3 is TGTGCCAGCTCACCAGGCACAGGGGGTTTCTACGAGCAGTACTTC. Filled out from reference TRBV18 and TRBJ2-7, the complete variable domain reads NAGVMQNPRHLVRRRGQEARLRCSPMKGHSHVYWYRQLPEEGLKFMVYLQKENIIDESGMPKERFSAEFPKEGPSILRIQQVVRGDSAAYFCASSPGTGGFYEQYFGPGTRLTVT.